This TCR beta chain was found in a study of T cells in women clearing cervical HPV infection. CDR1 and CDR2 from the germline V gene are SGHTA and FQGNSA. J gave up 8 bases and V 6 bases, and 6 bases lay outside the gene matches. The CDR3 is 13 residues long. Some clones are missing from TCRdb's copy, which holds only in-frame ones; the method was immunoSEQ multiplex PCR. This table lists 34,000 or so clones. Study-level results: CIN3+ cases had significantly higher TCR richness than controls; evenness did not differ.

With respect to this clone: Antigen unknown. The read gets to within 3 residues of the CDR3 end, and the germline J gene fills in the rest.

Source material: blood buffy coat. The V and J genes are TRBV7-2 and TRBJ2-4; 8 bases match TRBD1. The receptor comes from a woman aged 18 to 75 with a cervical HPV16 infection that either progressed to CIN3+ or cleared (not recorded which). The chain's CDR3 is CASSTGQGDIQYF. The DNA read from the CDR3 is TGTGCCAGCAGTACCGGACAGGGAGACATT. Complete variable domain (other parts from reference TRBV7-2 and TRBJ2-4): GAGVSQSPSNKVTEKGKDVELRCDPISGHTALYWYRQSLGQGLEFLIYFQGNSAPDKSGLPSDRFSAERTGGSVSTLTIQRTQQEDSAVYLCASSTGQGDIQYFGAGTRLSVL.